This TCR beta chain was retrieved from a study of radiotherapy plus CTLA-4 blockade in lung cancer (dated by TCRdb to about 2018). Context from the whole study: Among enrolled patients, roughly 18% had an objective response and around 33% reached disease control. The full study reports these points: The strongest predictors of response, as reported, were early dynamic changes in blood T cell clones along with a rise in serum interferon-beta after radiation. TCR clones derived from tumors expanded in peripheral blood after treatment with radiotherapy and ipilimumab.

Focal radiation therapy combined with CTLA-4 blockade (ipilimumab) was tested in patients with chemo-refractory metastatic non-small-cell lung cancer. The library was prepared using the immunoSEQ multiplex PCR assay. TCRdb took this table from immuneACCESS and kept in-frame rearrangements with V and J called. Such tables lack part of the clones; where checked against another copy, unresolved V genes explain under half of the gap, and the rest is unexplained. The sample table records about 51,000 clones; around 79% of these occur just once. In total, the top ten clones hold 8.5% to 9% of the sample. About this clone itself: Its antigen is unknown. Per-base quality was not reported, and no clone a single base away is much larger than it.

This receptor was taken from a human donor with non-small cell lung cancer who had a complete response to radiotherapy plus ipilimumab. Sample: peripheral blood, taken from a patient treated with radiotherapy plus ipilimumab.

The DNA sequence follows: TGTGCCAGCAGTTACTCGATCTGGAGTCCCTCCTACGAGCAGTACGTC. This sequence encodes CASSYSIWSPSYEQYV. The rearranged chain carries TRBV6-5 and TRBJ2-7; the D gene lacks a confident call. The germline V gene yields MNHEY for CDR1 and SVGAGI for CDR2. The CDR3 holds 16 amino acids from the cysteine to the valine. Only CDR3 DNA remains: 48 bases, in frame from the first base. The germline ends are 12 bases apart after V is trimmed by 0 bases and J by 0 bases.